This T cell receptor (beta chain) comes out of a study of radiation and T cells in renal cell carcinoma. The time point was: blood 2 weeks post-SBRT. Treatment meaning: 15 Gy SBRT to primary tumor, nephrectomy 4 weeks later. The ends were cut back, 4 bases at V and 7 bases at J, with 14 bases in the middle. The CDR3 totals 13 residues. Germline assignment: CDR1 MGHRA and CDR2 YSYEKL. Generated by immunoSEQ multiplex PCR, the TCRdb table keeps only in-frame clones and is missing some. Among 120,000 or so clones, roughly four fifths were seen once, and the ten largest hold 5.8%. This clonotype was sampled from a middle-aged man with renal cell carcinoma. This specimen was blood, taken from a patient whose treatment included radiotherapy and nephrectomy. This rearrangement joins TRBV4-1 to TRBJ2-7, with a possible D match to TRBD2 (5 bases). The CDR3 DNA is TGCGCCAGCAGCCTATGGTCTTCGGGGGAGCAGTACTTC. It encodes CASSLWSSGEQYF.